The following is a T cell receptor beta chain sequence with its context. This clonotype occurred a few times. Its recognized antigen is unknown. It has no much larger one-base neighbor in the sample; base qualities were not kept. V gives up 2 bases and J gives up 4 bases, and the segment between their germline ends measures 14 bases. CDR1 and CDR2 are read off the germline V gene as SGHTA and FQGNSA. The CDR3 runs 15 amino acids, cysteine and phenylalanine included. Only the CDR3 region is kept as DNA, spanning 45 bases read in frame from base 1. The treatment or condition label for this specimen denotes: live attenuated yellow fever vaccine strain. Two biological replicates of bulk PBMCs were collected at each blood-draw timepoint. A standard Ficoll-Paque protocol was used to isolate PBMCs from peripheral blood. RNA was extracted with TriZol from bulk PBMCs, CD4 and CD8 fractions, and dextramer-positive and dextramer-negative fractions.

TCR cDNA was synthesized by 5'RACE template switching, through which a universal primer site and unique molecular identifiers were introduced. Priming for cDNA synthesis came from both the TCR alpha and TCR beta constant segments. Library amplification involved two PCR steps, and the second step added sample barcodes and sequencing adapters. Sequencing of libraries was done on Illumina HiSeq 2500 (2x100 bp) or NovaSeq (2x150 bp). Turning to the authors' computational methods: MIGEC handled demultiplexing of reads and collapsing into UMI consensus sequences, while MiXCR performed V(D)J alignment. Vaccine-responding clonotypes were defined with edgeR using replicate PBMC samples, requiring FDR below 0.01 and a log2 fold change above 5 up to day 15. CD4 or CD8 identity was assigned to each bulk clonotype according to whether the clonotype was present at higher abundance in the sequenced CD4 repertoire or the sequenced CD8 repertoire. The public reads were quality trimmed at Q25 with fastp and then assembled into clones with MiXCR by TCRdb, keeping productive beta chains. Duplicate CDR3 protein sequences are folded into a single record with the most common DNA and genes. In this record, the V and J calls reflect TCRdb's handling and not the investigators' own analysis. Recorded for this sample are over 300,000 distinct CDR3 sequences; 6.8% of them occurred a single time. In total, the top ten clones hold 15% to 20% of the sample.

This specimen belongs to a study of T cells after yellow fever vaccination (dated by TCRdb to between 2017 and 2020). Some background on the complete study: Libraries from fractions with low cell numbers were prepared with the SMART-Seq v4 Ultra Low Input RNA kit. To follow T-cell clones before and after primary and booster YFV17D yellow fever vaccination, bulk TCR alpha and beta repertoires were sequenced over time. Two healthy male donors made up the cohort, one aged 18 to 29 years and the other aged 30 to 39 years. Bulk PBMC replicates and cell subsets were isolated from blood drawn at multiple timepoints before and after both primary and secondary immunization.

Study-wide conclusions, independent of this receptor: Compared with the primary T-cell response, the secondary T-cell response was faster but weaker, reaching its peak on day 5 rather than on day 15. Computational filtering was needed because FACS-sorted repertoires could contain abundant contaminating clonotypes from the bulk population. Most clones expanded after primary vaccination (approximately 96% of CD4 and around 89% of CD8) were re-detected after the booster, suggesting that broad memory maintenance occurred. The study included only a couple of donors, which limits how far the findings can be generalized. A small share of clonotypes was detected in both CD4 and CD8 compartments, with the overlap likely arising from convergent recombination.

Recombination joined TRBV7-2 with TRBJ1-1; the D gene lacks a confident call. This specimen was PBMCs, taken 45 days after the first yellow fever vaccination. The receptor was isolated from a man aged 18 to 29 who received the YFV17D yellow fever vaccine. CDR3 reads: CASSLKSREGTEAFF. The nucleotide sequence is TGTGCCAGCAGCTTAAAGTCCCGTGAGGGCACTGAAGCTTTCTTT.